This T cell receptor beta chain came from a study of cytomegalovirus exposure and HLA in healthy donors. Study information: Earlier results showed approximately 110 million unique TCR beta sequences derived from roughly 180 million T cells. The study's findings and limits: Most subjects' HLA-A and HLA-B alleles were reportedly predicted from TCR beta sequences. Diagnosis of cytomegalovirus status made by the classifier reportedly showed high specificity and sensitivity.

Per the germline V gene, CDR1 is SEHNR and CDR2 is FQNEAQ (reference sequence). Trimming cost V 5 bases and J 4 bases; bases outside gene matches: 5. This CDR3 is built from 14 residues. Remarks on this clone: Its target is not known.

The PCR made use of 60 Vbeta and 13 Jbeta primers. Sequencing used immunoSEQ multiplex PCR; TCRdb keeps in-frame clones, though not all of them. The profile covers around 180,000 clones, with around 77% appearing a single time and around 2.2% taken by the ten largest. This clonotype was obtained from a man in his fifties or sixties in good health and CMV-seronegative. V and J are TRBV7-9 and TRBJ1-5; TRBD1 aligns across 7 bases. Material: PBMCs. In DNA, the CDR3 is TGTGCCAGCAGCCAGGGGGGTACAAATCAGCCCCAGCATTTT. This translates into CASSQGGTNQPQHF.